These 18 T cell receptor beta chains were sequenced from one sample in a study of T-cell memory formation after mild COVID-19. TCRdb processed the 5' RACE reads anew with MiXCR; each CDR3 protein has one entry. This repertoire shows roughly 190,000 distinct CDR3 sequences, around 30% found once; its top ten account for 10% to 12%. Material: PBMCs or a T cell subset sorted from them (not recorded which). The receptor source for this set is an adult woman who had mild COVID-19 (a few samples of this study predate the infection). Cell type and time point are not known.

The V and J genes are TRBV7-2 and TRBJ2-6; tentatively, D is TRBD2 (5 bases). CDR1 is SGHTA, CDR2 FQGNSA, per germline. The CDR3 runs to 15 residues. V was trimmed by 1 base and J by 4 bases, leaving 8 bases between them. CDR3 sequence: CASSLESGGANVLTF. The CDR3, as DNA: TGTGCCAGCAGCTTAGAGTCGGGAGGGGCCAACGTCCTGACTTTC.

This chain connects TRBV20-1 to TRBJ2-5; TRBD2 is a possible D gene (5 bases). Germline lookup yields CDR1 DFQATT and CDR2 SNEGSKA (reference sequence). V was shortened by 1 base and J by 1 base, with 10 bases between the two germline ends. The CDR3 runs to 14 residues. The CDR3 nucleotides read TGCAGTGCTAGAGTGACTACAGCCCAAGAGACCCAGTACTTC. Translation: CSARVTTAQETQYF.

This chain joins TRBV24-1 and TRBJ2-2, with D hard to call. The CDR3 sequence is 16 residues long. Trimming shortened V by 5 bases and J by 4 bases, and 16 bases separated the two germline ends. Germline V gene data show CDR1 as KGHDR and CDR2 as SFDVKD. In nucleotides, the CDR3 is TGTGCCACCAGTGGCCATGGACCTCAGACCACCGGGGAGCTGTTTTTT. Translating gives CATSGHGPQTTGELFF.

The chain carries TRBV4-1 and TRBJ2-7; weak D call: TRBD2 (5 bases). Germline V CDR1 and CDR2: MGHRA, YSYEKL. This CDR3 is built from 13 residues. V was clipped by 0 bases and J by 6 bases, with 9 bases between them. The CDR3 spells CASSQERASEQYF. CDR3 DNA: TGCGCCAGCAGCCAAGAGAGGGCTAGCGAGCAGTACTTC.

This chain links TRBV7-2 with TRBJ2-1, with a possible D match to TRBD2 (6 bases). V lost 1 base and J 2 bases, leaving 12 bases between the germline ends. Germline loops: CDR1 SGHTA, CDR2 FQGNSA. This CDR3 has 16 amino acids. DNA of the CDR3: TGTGCCAGCAGCTTAGACGGGACTGTAACCTACAATGAGCAGTTCTTC. Protein product: CASSLDGTVTYNEQFF. The full variable domain, rest sourced from reference TRBV7-2 and TRBJ2-1, is GAGVSQSPSNKVTEKGKDVELRCDPISGHTALYWYRQSLGQGLEFLIYFQGNSAPDKSGLPSDRFSAERTGGSVSTLTIQRTQQEDSAVYLCASSLDGTVTYNEQFFGPGTRLTVL.

CDR3 bases: TGCGCCAGCAGCCAAGTCTGGGAGGGGCACACCGGGGAGCTGTTTTTT. This gives the protein CASSQVWEGHTGELFF. V is TRBV4-1 and J is TRBJ2-2; 7 nucleotides agree with TRBD2. Unmatched junction bases numbered 5, after V lost 1 base and J lost 3 bases. Germline assignment: CDR1 MGHRA and CDR2 YSYEKL. CDR3 length equals 16 residues.

The rearrangement links TRBV29-1 to TRBJ2-7, with 11 bases aligning to TRBD1. J lost 3 bases, V lost 3 bases, and 10 bases had no gene match. The length of the CDR3 is 16 residues. CDR1 and CDR2 from the germline V gene are SQVTM and ANQGSEA. The CDR3 reads CSVEDLGTGGLYEQYF. The CDR3 region has the DNA TGCAGCGTTGAGGACCTTGGGACAGGGGGTCTCTACGAGCAGTACTTC.

The table lists this clonotype with many counts. The J gene is TRBJ2-3, the V gene TRBV4-1; 9 bases align to TRBD1. Germline values: CDR1 MGHRA, CDR2 YSYEKL. CDR3 size: 16 residues. Unmatched junction bases numbered 6, after V lost 2 bases and J lost 3 bases. The CDR3 nucleotides read TGCGCCAGCAGCCAATTGACAGGGGGAGTAACAGATACGCAGTATTTT. Its translation is CASSQLTGGVTDTQYF.

The rearrangement joins TRBV7-7 to TRBJ2-5, with D maybe TRBD1 (6 bases). Germline V gene data show CDR1 as SSHAT and CDR2 as FNYEAQ (reference sequence). This CDR3 contains 13 residues. V lost 5 bases and J 0 bases, leaving 7 bases between the germline ends. CDR3 loop: CASSGTNQETQYF. The CDR3 DNA follows: TGTGCCAGCAGCGGGACAAACCAAGAGACCCAGTACTTC.

This chain connects TRBV15 to TRBJ2-2; D remains ambiguous. Germline V CDR1 and CDR2: LNHNV, YYDKDF (reference sequence). The CDR3 loop spans 16 amino acids. V shed 3 bases and J shed 4 bases, with 15 bases lying between them. The CDR3, as DNA: TGTGCCACCAGCAGCGTCAATCCCTACCCCACCGGGGAGCTGTTTTTT. This sequence encodes CATSSVNPYPTGELFF.

This chain joins TRBV9 and TRBJ2-1; D gene uncertain. The CDR3 consists of 12 residues. Germline CDR1 SGDLS, CDR2 YYNGEE. The ends were cut back, 3 bases at V and 10 bases at J, with 11 bases in the middle. Here the CDR3 reads CASSGMTSEQFF. The CDR3 region has the DNA TGTGCCAGCAGCGGGATGACTTCCGAGCAGTTCTTC.

The sample holds a few counts of this clonotype. The rearrangement joins TRBV5-5 to TRBJ2-1; 8 bases fit TRBD1. J gave up 9 bases and V 4 bases, and 12 bases lay outside the gene matches. The CDR3 contains 15 residues. Germline V CDR1 and CDR2: SGHKS, YYEKEE (reference sequence). The CDR3 DNA sequence: TGTGCCAGCAGCCCGGGCCGGGACAGGAGGGGTGAGCAGTTCTTC. This sequence encodes CASSPGRDRRGEQFF.

This clonotype was found a few times. This chain connects TRBV24-1 to TRBJ2-7; 11 positions agree with TRBD2. V was clipped by 4 bases and J by 1 base; unmatched bases: 17. This CDR3 has 20 amino acids. The germline CDR1 and CDR2 sequences are KGHDR and SFDVKD. The CDR3 reads CATSDRCPKLSGGASYEQYF. In DNA form, the CDR3 reads TGTGCCACCAGTGACCGCTGCCCTAAACTTAGCGGGGGGGCGTCCTACGAGCAGTACTTC.

This clonotype was recorded a few times. The rearrangement uses TRBV7-2 and TRBJ2-1, with 7 nucleotides matching TRBD1. J lost 8 bases, V lost 2 bases, and 3 bases had no gene match. Germline CDR1 reads SGHTA; CDR2 reads FQGNSA. This CDR3 contains 13 residues. CDR3 DNA sequence: TGTGCCAGCAGCTTAACAGGGGTCCATGAGCAGTTCTTC. This sequence encodes CASSLTGVHEQFF.

This chain joins TRBV5-1 and TRBJ2-5, with D perhaps TRBD2 (5 bases). With 2 bases removed from V and 2 bases from J, the gap between germline ends came to 13 bases. Germline V lookup: CDR1 SGHRS, CDR2 YFSETQ. The CDR3 runs 15 residues. CDR3 in amino acids: CASSFQGSWQETQYF. The CDR3 coding sequence is TGCGCCAGCAGCTTTCAAGGGAGTTGGCAAGAGACCCAGTACTTC.

The chain links TRBV20-1 to TRBJ2-3, with 8 bases lining up with TRBD2. Losses at the gene ends were 0 bases for V and 6 bases for J; bases not matched to a gene: 8. Germline V gene data show CDR1 as DFQATT and CDR2 as SNEGSKA (reference sequence). The CDR3 is 15 residues long. CDR3 sequence (DNA): TGCAGTGCTAGAGATAGGGCCAGCGGGGGTGATACGCAGTATTTT. Its protein product is CSARDRASGGDTQYF.

The sample holds a few counts of this clonotype. The chain links TRBV6-1 to TRBJ2-1, with 11 bases matching TRBD2. Germline V lookup: CDR1 MNHNS, CDR2 SASEGT. The CDR3 length is 16 residues. Trimming took 10 bases from V and 4 from J; bases not matched to a gene: 12. DNA of the CDR3: TGTGCCACCGAACCCCTAACTAGCGGGGGATACAATGAGCAGTTCTTC. Encoded protein: CATEPLTSGGYNEQFF.

The J gene is TRBJ1-5, the V gene TRBV20-1, with D hard to call. V lost 3 bases and J lost 5, with 11 bases in between. Germline values: CDR1 DFQATT, CDR2 SNEGSKA (reference sequence). The length of the CDR3 is 13 residues. The CDR3 DNA reads as TGCAGTGCTAGGTCCGCGGCCGATCAGCCCCAGCATTTT. Protein sequence: CSARSAADQPQHF.